The TCR beta chain under discussion was sequenced for a study of blood T cell repertoires in COVID-19. CDR1 and CDR2 (germline): SGHNT, YYREEE (reference sequence). The junction had 5 bases not matched to a gene; V was cut back by 0 bases and J by 6 bases. This CDR3 spans 15 amino acids. Authors' data handling: Cell counts per sample came from amplifying reference gene primers. Assay: immunoSEQ multiplex PCR; the TCRdb copy retains only in-frame clones and omits some. Clone size and the V and J calls come from that table; the DNA yielded D and trimming. The table shows 60,000 to 80,000 clones, with roughly 84% occurring only once.

The rearrangement joins TRBV5-4 to TRBJ2-7, with 11 bases identical to TRBD2. The source material was peripheral blood. The TCR was taken from a man in his fifties or sixties with active COVID-19. This CDR3 reads CASSLALAGDAEQYF. CDR3 in DNA: TGTGCCAGCAGCTTGGCACTAGCGGGAGACGCCGAGCAGTACTTC.